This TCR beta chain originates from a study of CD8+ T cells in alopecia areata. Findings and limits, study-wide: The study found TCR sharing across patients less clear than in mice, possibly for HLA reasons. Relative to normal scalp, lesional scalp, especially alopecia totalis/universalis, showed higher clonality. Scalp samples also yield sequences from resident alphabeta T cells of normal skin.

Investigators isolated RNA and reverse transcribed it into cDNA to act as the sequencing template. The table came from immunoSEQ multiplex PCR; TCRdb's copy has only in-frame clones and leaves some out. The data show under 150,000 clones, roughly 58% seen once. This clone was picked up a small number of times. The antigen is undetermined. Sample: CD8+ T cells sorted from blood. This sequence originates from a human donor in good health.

The CDR3 coding sequence is TGTGCCAGCAGCTTCGGAACCGGGAATGAGCAGTTCTTC. This translates into CASSFGTGNEQFF. The genes are TRBV5-6 and TRBJ2-1, with no clear D. This CDR3 region has 13 residues. The germline V and J ends were trimmed by 2 bases and 7 bases, with 10 bases remaining between them. Germline V CDR1 and CDR2: SGHDT, YYEEEE.